This TCR beta chain was observed in a study of blood T cell repertoires in COVID-19. Overall study context: Samples taken during acute and convalescent COVID-19 were collected in the United States, Italy and Spain.

Study processing details: Quantification of nucleated cells was approximated via reference gene primer amplification. Assay: immunoSEQ multiplex PCR; the TCRdb copy retains only in-frame clones and omits some. V and J calls plus clone size are reproduced from that table; the DNA served to infer D and trimming. The data show tens of thousands of clones, around nine tenths seen once. Germline V lookup: CDR1 MDHEN, CDR2 SYDVKM. The CDR3 consists of 13 residues. V was pared by 5 bases and J by 7 bases, with 14 bases between. This TCR derives from a human donor with active COVID-19. The donor label of this sample is uncertain. This chain uses TRBV28 with TRBJ2-5; D may be TRBD2 (5 bases). The source material was peripheral blood. CDR3 in amino acids: CASSPLLAGTQYF. The CDR3 DNA sequence: TGTGCCAGCAGTCCACTCCTCGCGGGGACCCAGTACTTC.